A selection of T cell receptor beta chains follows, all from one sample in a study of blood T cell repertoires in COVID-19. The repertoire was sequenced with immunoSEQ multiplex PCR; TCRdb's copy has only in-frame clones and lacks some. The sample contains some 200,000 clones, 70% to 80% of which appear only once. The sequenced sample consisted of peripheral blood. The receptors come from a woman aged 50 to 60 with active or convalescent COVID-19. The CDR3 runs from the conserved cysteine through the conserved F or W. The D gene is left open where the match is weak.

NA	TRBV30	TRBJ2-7	CAWARDSTYEQYF
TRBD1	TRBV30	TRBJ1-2	CAWSGTDLGGYTF
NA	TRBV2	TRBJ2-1	CASSETGLNEQFF
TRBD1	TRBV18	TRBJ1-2	CASSPQRDSIYGYTF
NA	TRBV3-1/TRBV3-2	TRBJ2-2	CASSQDRGVRRGGELFF
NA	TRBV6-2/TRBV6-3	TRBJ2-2	CASSLLAFAGIWTGELFF
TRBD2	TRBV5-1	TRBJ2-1	CASSAGTSISNEQFF
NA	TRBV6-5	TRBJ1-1	CASSSWVSRGEAFF
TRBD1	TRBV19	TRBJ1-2	CASHPWGQGAGYGYTF
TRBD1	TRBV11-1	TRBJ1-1	CASKAPGGVTEAFF
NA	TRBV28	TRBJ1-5	CASSTGLHQPQHF
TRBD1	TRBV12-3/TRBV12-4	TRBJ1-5	CASSSDRGQPQHF
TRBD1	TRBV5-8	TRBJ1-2	CASSLRQGNYGYTF
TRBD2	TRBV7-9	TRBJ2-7	CASSLDRDYPSYEQYF